This T cell receptor (beta chain) was identified during a study of T cell responses to AZD1222 COVID-19 vaccine. Study context: Doses given second, at about 4 or about 12 weeks, were pooled. Points from the study as a whole: The donors showed a predominance of white British ancestry and of females, with possible underestimation of clonal diversity. There were vaccine-associated CD4 TCRs across spike, dominant at 160-218 and 743-854.

Note on this clone: Antigen: not known.

V trimming: 0 bases; J trimming: 0 bases; junction bases outside the gene matches: 3. CDR1 WSHSY and CDR2 SAAADI come from the germline V gene. The CDR3 is 16 residues long. The method was immunoSEQ multiplex PCR; TCRdb's version includes in-frame clones alone and lacks a portion of them. The profile covers about 86,000 clones, with 90% appearing a single time and 3% taken by the ten largest. The J gene is TRBJ2-7, the V gene TRBV10-2, with 9 nucleotides matching TRBD2. This clonotype originated in an adult in good health. Sample: peripheral blood, taken on day 0 of AZD1222 vaccination. CDR3 nucleotide sequence: TGCGCCAGCAGTGAGTCAAGTAGCGGGAGCTCCTACGAGCAGTACTTC. This sequence encodes CASSESSSGSSYEQYF.